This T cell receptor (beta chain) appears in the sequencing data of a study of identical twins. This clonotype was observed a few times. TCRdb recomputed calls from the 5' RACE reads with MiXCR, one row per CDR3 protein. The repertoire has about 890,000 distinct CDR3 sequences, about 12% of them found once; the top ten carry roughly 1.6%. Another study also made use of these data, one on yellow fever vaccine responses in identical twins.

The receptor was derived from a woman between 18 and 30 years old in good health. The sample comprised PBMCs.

CDR3 bases: TGTGCCAGCAGGGGGGACAGGGGAGGCTACACCTTC. Its translation: CASRGDRGGYTF. The chain links TRBV12-3 or TRBV12-4 to TRBJ1-2; 10 nucleotides line up with TRBD1. There are 12 residues in the CDR3. V shed 6 bases, J shed 8 bases, and the junction held 3 bases outside the gene matches.